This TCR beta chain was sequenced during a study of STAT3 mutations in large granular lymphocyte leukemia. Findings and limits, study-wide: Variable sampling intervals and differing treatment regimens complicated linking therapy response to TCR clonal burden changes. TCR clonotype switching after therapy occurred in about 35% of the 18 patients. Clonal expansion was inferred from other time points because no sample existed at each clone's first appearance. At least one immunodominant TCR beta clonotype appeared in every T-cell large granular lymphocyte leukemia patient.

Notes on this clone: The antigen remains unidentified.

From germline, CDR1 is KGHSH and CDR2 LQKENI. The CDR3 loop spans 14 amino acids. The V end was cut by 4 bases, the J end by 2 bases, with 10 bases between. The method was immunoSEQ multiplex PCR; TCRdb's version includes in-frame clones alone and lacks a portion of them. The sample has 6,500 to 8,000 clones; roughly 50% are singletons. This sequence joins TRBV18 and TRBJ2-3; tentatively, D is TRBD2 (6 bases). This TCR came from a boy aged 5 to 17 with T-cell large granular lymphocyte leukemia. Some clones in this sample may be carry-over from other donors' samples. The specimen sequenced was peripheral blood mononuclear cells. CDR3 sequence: CASSLAGLTDTQYF. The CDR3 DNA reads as TGTGCCAGCTCACTCGCGGGGCTCACAGATACGCAGTATTTT.